Below, one TCR beta chain is given with its context. The CDR3 extends over 13 amino acids. V lost 3 bases and J lost 8, with 13 bases in between. Germline CDR1 SGHAT, CDR2 FQNNGV. The data were produced by immunoSEQ multiplex PCR, yet TCRdb's version contains in-frame clones alone and is incomplete. The sample contains hundreds of thousands of clones, 80% to 95% of which appear only once. This sample is drawn from a study of blood T cell repertoires in COVID-19. Study-wide context: Material from acute and convalescent COVID-19 was sourced from the United States, Italy and Spain.

This study enrolled people aged 18 to 89 from approximately 24 US geographic areas. Assignments of participants to cohorts depended upon their own reported clinical history. Sequences were obtained from PBMCs or T cells enriched from blood (not recorded which). The chain links TRBV11-2 to TRBJ1-2; a possible D gene is TRBD1 (6 bases). The TCR comes from a woman between 18 and 29 years old who had recovered from COVID-19. CDR3 DNA: TGTGCCAGCAGCTTCACAGGGTTTGAGGGCTACACCTTC. Amino acid sequence: CASSFTGFEGYTF.